This entry lists 7 T cell receptor beta chains sequenced from one sample in a study of OX40 agonist ivuxolimab in advanced cancers. Assay used: immunoSEQ multiplex PCR; TCRdb lists only in-frame clones, some missing. In the table there are some 67,000 clones, around 79% of which are singletons. Sequencing used CD4+ or CD8+ T cells sorted from blood, obtained in a trial of the OX40 agonist ivuxolimab. All receptors derive from an adult with an advanced solid tumor such as melanoma, head and neck, liver or kidney cancer.

The chain is built from TRBV5-5 and TRBJ1-6; TRBD1 matches 7 bases. The germline V gene encodes CDR1 SGHKS and CDR2 YYEKEE (reference sequence). V lost 0 bases and J lost 10; bases outside the gene matches: 13. The CDR3 contains 17 residues. CDR3 bases: TGTGCCAGCAGCTTGGTTGCCGGGACGAGGACAGGATCACCCCTCCACTTT. This sequence encodes CASSLVAGTRTGSPLHF.

The genes are TRBV5-1 and TRBJ1-1, with D hard to call. This CDR3 contains 14 residues. Germline V lookup: CDR1 SGHRS, CDR2 YFSETQ. Trimming removed 5 bases from V and 1 base from J, with 12 bases in between. CDR3 coding DNA: TGCGCCAGCAGGGATGCGGGCACGAACACTGAAGCTTTCTTT. Protein sequence: CASRDAGTNTEAFF.

This chain links TRBV15 with TRBJ1-5, with D possibly matching TRBD1 (5 bases). V was cut by 5 bases and J by 0 bases, with 11 bases left in between. CDR1 is LNHNV and CDR2 is YYDKDF in the germline V gene (reference sequence). The CDR3 sequence is 15 residues long. This CDR3 is CATSDSSYSNQPQHF. In nucleotides, the CDR3 is TGTGCCACCAGCGACAGTAGTTATAGCAATCAGCCCCAGCATTTT.

This chain connects TRBV28 to TRBJ1-3, with D perhaps TRBD1 (6 bases). V was pared by 7 bases and J by 4 bases, with 14 bases between. CDR1 and CDR2 (germline): MDHEN, SYDVKM. This CDR3 spans 14 amino acids. CDR3 DNA sequence: TGTGCCAGCAACCCCCACAGGGTCGGAAACACCATATATTTT. Its translation: CASNPHRVGNTIYF.

This CDR3 is CASSWGTGGQNTEAFF. CDR3 nucleotides: TGTGCCAGCAGCTGGGGGACAGGGGGCCAGAACACTGAAGCTTTCTTT. V is TRBV5-6 and J is TRBJ1-1, with 12 bases matching TRBD1. The CDR3 is 16 residues long. CDR1 is SGHDT and CDR2 is YYEEEE in the germline V gene. V lost 3 bases, J lost 1 base, and 4 bases stayed unmatched.

V usage is TRBV2 and J usage is TRBJ1-4; the D gene is possibly TRBD1 (6 bases). The germline V and J ends were trimmed by 1 base and 5 bases, with 14 bases remaining between them. Germline CDR1 is SNHLY and CDR2 is FYNNEI. The CDR3 sequence is 16 residues long. The CDR3 loop reads CASSEESGQWNEKLFF. The CDR3 coding sequence is TGTGCCAGCAGTGAAGAATCCGGACAGTGGAATGAAAAACTGTTTTTT.

The V gene is TRBV2, the J gene TRBJ2-1; 9 bases fit TRBD2. The CDR3 length is 15 residues. The germline V gene encodes CDR1 SNHLY and CDR2 FYNNEI. V shed 8 bases, J shed 8 bases, and the junction held 13 bases outside the gene matches. The CDR3, as DNA: TGTGCCAGCGGAGCGGGAGGCGGCAAGGTCGATGAGCAGTTCTTC. Its protein product is CASGAGGGKVDEQFF.